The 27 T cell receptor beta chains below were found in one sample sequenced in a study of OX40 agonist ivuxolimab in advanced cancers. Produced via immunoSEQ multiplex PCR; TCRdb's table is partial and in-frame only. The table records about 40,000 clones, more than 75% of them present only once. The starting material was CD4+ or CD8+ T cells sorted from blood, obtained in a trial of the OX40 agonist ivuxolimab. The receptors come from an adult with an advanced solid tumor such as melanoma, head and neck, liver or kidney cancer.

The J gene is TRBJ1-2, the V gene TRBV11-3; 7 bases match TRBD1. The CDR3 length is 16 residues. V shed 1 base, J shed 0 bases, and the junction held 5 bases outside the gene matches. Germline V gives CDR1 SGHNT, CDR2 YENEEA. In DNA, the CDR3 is TGTGCCAGCAGCTTAGTCAGGGGGAGTGCTAACTATGGCTACACCTTC. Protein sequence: CASSLVRGSANYGYTF.

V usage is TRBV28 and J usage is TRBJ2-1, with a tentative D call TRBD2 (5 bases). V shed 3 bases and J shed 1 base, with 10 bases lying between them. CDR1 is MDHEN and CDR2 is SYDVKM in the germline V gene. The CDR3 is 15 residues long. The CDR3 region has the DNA TGTGCCAGCAGTTTTCTAGCAACATCCTACAATGAGCAGTTCTTC. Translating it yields CASSFLATSYNEQFF.

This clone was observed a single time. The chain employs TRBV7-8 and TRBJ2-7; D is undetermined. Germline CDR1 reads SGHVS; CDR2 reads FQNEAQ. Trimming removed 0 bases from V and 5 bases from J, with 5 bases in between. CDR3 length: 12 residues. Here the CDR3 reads CASSLAVHEQYF. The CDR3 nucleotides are TGTGCCAGCAGCTTAGCGGTCCACGAGCAGTACTTC.

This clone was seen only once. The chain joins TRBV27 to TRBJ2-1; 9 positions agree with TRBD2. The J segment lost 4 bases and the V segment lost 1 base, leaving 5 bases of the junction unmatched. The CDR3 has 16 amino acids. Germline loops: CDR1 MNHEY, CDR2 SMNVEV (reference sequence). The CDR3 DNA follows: TGTGCCAGCAGTTTATTCGCTAGCGGGGTGTACAATGAGCAGTTCTTC. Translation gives CASSLFASGVYNEQFF.

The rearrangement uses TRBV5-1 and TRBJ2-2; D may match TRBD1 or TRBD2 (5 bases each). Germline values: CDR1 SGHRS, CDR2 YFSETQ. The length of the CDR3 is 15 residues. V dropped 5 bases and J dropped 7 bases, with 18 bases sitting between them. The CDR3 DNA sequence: TGCGCCAGCAGTTGGGACCTCGCAGTCGGCGGGGAGCTGTTTTTT. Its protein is CASSWDLAVGGELFF.

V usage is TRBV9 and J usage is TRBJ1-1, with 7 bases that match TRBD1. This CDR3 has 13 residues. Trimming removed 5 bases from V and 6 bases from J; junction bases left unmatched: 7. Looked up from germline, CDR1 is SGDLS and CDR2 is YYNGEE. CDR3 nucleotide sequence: TGTGCCAGCAGGGCACAGGGGCGGGCTGAAGCTTTCTTT. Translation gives CASRAQGRAEAFF.

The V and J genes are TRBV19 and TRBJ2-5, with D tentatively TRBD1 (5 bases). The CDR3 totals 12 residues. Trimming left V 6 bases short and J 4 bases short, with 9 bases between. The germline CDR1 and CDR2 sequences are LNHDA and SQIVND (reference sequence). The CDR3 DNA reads TGTGCCAGTAGGCAGGGAACAGAGACCCAGTACTTC. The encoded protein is CASRQGTETQYF.

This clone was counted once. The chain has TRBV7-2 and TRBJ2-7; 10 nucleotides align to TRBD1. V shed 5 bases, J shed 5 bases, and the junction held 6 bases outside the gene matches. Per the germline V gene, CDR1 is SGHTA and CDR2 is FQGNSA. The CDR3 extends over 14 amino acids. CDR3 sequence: CASSLDGTGDEQYF. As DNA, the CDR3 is TGTGCCAGCAGCCTGGATGGGACAGGGGACGAGCAGTACTTC. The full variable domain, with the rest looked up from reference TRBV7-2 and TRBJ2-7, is GAGVSQSPSNKVTEKGKDVELRCDPISGHTALYWYRQSLGQGLEFLIYFQGNSAPDKSGLPSDRFSAERTGGSVSTLTIQRTQQEDSAVYLCASSLDGTGDEQYFGPGTRLTVT.

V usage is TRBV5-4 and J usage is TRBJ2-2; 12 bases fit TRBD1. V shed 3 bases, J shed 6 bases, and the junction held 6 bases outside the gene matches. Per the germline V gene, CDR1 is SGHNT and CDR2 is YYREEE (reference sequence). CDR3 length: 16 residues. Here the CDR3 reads CASSSWDRGLSGELFF. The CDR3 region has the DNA TGTGCCAGCAGCTCGTGGGACAGGGGGCTTTCCGGGGAGCTGTTTTTT. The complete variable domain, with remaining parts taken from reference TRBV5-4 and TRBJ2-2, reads ETGVTQSPTHLIKTRGQQVTLRCSSQSGHNTVSWYQQALGQGPQFIFQYYREEENGRGNFPPRFSGLQFPNYSSELNVNALELDDSALYLCASSSWDRGLSGELFFGEGSRLTVL.

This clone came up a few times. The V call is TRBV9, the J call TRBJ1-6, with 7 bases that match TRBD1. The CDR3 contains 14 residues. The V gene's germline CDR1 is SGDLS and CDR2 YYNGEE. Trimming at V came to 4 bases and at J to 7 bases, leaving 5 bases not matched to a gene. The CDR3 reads CASSYRDRNSPLHF. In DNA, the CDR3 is TGTGCCAGCAGCTACCGGGACAGAAATTCACCCCTCCACTTT.

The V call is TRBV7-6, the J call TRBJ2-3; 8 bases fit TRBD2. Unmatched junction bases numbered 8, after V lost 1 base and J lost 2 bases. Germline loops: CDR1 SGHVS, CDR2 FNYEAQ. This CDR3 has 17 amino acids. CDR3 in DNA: TGTGCCAGCAGCTTAGTAGAAGCGGGGGCCCCCACAGATACGCAGTATTTT. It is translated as CASSLVEAGAPTDTQYF.

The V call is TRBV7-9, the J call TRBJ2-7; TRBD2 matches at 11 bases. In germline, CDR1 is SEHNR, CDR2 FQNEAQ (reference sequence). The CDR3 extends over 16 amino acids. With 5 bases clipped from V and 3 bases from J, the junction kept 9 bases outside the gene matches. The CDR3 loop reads CASSLKTSGGLYEQYF. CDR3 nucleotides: TGTGCCAGCAGCCTAAAAACTAGCGGGGGACTCTACGAGCAGTACTTC.

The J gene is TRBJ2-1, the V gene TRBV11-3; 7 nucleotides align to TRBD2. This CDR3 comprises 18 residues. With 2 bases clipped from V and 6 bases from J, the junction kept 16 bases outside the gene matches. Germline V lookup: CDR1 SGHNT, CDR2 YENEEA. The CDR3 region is CASSLKPAGVGFGNEQFF. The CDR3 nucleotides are TGTGCCAGCAGCTTAAAGCCCGCGGGGGTCGGATTTGGCAATGAGCAGTTCTTC.

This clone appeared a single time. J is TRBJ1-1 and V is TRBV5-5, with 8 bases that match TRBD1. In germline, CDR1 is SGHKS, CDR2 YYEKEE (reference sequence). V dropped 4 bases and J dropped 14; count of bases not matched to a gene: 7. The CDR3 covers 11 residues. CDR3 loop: CASSADRDPFF. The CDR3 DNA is TGTGCCAGCAGCGCGGACAGGGATCCATTCTTT.

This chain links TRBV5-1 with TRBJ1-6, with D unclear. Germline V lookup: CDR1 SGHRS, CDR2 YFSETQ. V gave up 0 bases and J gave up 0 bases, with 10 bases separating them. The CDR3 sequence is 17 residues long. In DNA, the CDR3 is TGCGCCAGCAGCTTGGCCGGGGAGAGCTCCTATAATTCACCCCTCCACTTT. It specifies CASSLAGESSYNSPLHF.

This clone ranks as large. This CDR3 reads CASSTTPFNQPQHF. CDR3 DNA: TGTGCCAGTAGTACCACACCTTTTAATCAGCCCCAGCATTTT. The chain links TRBV19 to TRBJ1-5; D is undetermined. This CDR3 comprises 14 residues. Per germline, CDR1 LNHDA and CDR2 SQIVND (reference sequence). The germline V and J ends were trimmed by 4 bases and 4 bases, with 11 bases remaining between them.

The CDR3 coding sequence is TGTGCCAGCGCCAAGCTCGACAGGGCTGGGGCCAACGTCCTGACTTTC. Its translation is CASAKLDRAGANVLTF. The chain carries TRBV27 and TRBJ2-6; 7 bases fit TRBD1. The CDR3 has 16 residues. The J segment lost 2 bases and the V segment lost 8 bases, leaving 9 bases of the junction unmatched. CDR1 is MNHEY and CDR2 is SMNVEV in the germline V gene (reference sequence).

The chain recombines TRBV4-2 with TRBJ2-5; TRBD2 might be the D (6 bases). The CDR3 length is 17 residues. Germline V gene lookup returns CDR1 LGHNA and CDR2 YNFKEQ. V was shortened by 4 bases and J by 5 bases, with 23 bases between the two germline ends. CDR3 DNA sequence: TGTGCCAGCAGCCCGTGGGGGGAGAGGGGCTTGAGGGAGACCCAGTACTTC. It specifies CASSPWGERGLRETQYF.

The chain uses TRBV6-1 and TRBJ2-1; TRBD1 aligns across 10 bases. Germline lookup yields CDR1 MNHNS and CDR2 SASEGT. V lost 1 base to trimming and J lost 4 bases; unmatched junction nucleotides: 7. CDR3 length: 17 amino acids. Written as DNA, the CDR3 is TGTGCCAGCAGTGAAGAGATTGGGACAGGGGTTTACAATGAGCAGTTCTTC. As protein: CASSEEIGTGVYNEQFF.

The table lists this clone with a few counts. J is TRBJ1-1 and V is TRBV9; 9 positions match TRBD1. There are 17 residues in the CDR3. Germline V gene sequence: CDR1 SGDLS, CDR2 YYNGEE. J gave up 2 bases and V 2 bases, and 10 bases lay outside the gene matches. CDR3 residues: CASSVGTGTPLNTEAFF. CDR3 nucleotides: TGTGCCAGCAGCGTGGGGACAGGGACCCCCCTAAACACTGAAGCTTTCTTT.

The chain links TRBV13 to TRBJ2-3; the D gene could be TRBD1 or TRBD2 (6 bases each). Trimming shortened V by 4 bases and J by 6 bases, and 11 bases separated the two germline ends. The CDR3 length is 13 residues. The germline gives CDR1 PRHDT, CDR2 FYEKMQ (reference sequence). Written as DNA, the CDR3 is TGTGCCAGCAGCTGGGGGGCCGCGGATACGCAGTATTTT. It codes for CASSWGAADTQYF.

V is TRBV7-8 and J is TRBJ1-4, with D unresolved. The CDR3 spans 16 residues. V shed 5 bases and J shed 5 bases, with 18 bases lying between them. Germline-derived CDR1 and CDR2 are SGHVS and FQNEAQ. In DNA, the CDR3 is TGTGCCAGCAGCCCAGTCGAGGCGGCAGCAAATGAAAAACTGTTTTTT. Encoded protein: CASSPVEAAANEKLFF. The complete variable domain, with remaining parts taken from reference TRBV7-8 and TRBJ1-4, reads GAGVSQSPRYKVAKRGQDVALRCDPISGHVSLFWYQQALGQGPEFLTYFQNEAQLDKSGLPSDRFFAERPEGSVSTLKIQRTQQEDSAVYLCASSPVEAAANEKLFFGSGTQLSVL.

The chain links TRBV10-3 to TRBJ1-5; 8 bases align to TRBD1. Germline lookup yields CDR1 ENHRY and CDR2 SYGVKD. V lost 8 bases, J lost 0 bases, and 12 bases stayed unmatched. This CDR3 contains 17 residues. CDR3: CAIGGKQGEGSNQPQHF. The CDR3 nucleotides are TGTGCCATCGGGGGAAAACAGGGGGAGGGTAGCAATCAGCCCCAGCATTTT.

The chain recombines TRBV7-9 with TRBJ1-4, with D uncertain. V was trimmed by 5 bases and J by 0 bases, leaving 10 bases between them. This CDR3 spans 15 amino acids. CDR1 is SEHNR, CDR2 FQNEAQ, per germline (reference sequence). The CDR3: CASSPVGATNEKLFF. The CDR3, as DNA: TGTGCCAGCAGCCCCGTGGGTGCAACTAATGAAAAACTGTTTTTT. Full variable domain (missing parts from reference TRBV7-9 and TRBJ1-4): DTGVSQNPRHKITKRGQNVTFRCDPISEHNRLYWYRQTLGQGPEFLTYFQNEAQLEKSRLLSDRFSAERPKGSFSTLEIQRTEQGDSAMYLCASSPVGATNEKLFFGSGTQLSVL.

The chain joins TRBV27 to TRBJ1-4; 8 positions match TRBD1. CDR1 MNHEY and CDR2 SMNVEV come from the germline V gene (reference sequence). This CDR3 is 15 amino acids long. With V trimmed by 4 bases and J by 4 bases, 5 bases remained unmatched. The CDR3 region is CASSSRGRINEKLFF. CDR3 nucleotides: TGTGCCAGCAGTTCCAGGGGGCGCATTAATGAAAAACTGTTTTTT.

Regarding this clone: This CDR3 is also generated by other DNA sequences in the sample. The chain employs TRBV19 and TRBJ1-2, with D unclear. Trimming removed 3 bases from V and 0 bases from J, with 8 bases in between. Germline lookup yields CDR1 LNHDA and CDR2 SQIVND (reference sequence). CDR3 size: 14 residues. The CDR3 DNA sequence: TGTGCCAGTAGTATTGGGCTAGCTAACTATGGCTACACCTTC. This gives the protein CASSIGLANYGYTF. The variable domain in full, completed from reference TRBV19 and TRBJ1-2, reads DGGITQSPKYLFRKEGQNVTLSCEQNLNHDAMYWYRQDPGQGLRLIYYSQIVNDFQKGDIAEGYSVSREKKESFPLTVTSAQKNPTAFYLCASSIGLANYGYTFGSGTRLTVV.

This chain's CDR3 is CASSQESVAAFYNEQFF. The CDR3 nucleotides are TGTGCCAGCAGCCAAGAATCGGTAGCGGCCTTCTACAATGAGCAGTTCTTC. The chain joins TRBV4-2 to TRBJ2-1; tentative D call: TRBD2 (6 bases). Between the trimmed V and J ends, which lost 0 bases and 3 bases, there was a span of 15 bases. CDR3 length: 17 residues. Germline CDR1 and CDR2: LGHNA and YNFKEQ.